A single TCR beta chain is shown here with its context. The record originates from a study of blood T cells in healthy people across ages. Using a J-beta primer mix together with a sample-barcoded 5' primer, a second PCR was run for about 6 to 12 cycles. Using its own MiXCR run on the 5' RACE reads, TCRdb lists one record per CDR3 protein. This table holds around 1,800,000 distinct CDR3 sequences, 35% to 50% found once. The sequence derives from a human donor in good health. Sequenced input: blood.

This CDR3 reads CSATSGVREQYF. DNA for the CDR3: TGCAGTGCTACTTCTGGGGTGAGGGAGCAGTACTTC. The rearrangement links TRBV20-1 to TRBJ2-4; D is possibly TRBD2 (5 bases). From germline, CDR1 is DFQATT and CDR2 SNEGSKA (reference sequence). This CDR3 is built from 12 residues. V lost 4 bases and J lost 13, with 17 bases in between.